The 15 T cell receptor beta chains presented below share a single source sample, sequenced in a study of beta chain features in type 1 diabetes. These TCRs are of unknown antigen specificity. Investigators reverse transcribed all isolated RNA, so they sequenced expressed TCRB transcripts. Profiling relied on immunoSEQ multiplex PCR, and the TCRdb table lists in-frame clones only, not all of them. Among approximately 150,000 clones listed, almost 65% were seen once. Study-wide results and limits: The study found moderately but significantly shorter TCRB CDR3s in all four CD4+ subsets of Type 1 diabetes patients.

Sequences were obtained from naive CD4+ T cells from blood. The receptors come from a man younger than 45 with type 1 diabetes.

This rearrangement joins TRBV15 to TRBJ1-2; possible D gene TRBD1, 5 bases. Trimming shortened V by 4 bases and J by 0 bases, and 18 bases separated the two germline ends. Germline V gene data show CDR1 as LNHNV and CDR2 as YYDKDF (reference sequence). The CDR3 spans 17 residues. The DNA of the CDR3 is TGTGCCACCAGCACCCTATTCAAGGGGAGGACTAACTATGGCTACACCTTC. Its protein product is CATSTLFKGRTNYGYTF.

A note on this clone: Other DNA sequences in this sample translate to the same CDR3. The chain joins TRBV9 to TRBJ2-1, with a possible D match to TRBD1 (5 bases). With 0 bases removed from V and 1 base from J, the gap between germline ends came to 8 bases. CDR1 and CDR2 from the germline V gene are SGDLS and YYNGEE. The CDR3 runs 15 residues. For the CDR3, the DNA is TGTGCCAGCAGCGTAGGGCAGGGTTCCTACAATGAGCAGTTCTTC. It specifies CASSVGQGSYNEQFF.

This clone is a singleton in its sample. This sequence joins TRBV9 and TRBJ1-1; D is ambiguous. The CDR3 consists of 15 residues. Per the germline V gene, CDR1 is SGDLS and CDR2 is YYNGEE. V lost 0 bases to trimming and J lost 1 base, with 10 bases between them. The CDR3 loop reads CASSVEVAANTEAFF. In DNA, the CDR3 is TGTGCCAGCAGCGTAGAGGTGGCAGCGAACACTGAAGCTTTCTTT.

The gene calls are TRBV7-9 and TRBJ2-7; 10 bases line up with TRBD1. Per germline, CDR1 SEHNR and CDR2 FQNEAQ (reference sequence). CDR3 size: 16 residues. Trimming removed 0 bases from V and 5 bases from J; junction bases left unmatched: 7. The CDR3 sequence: CASSLAFGTGDDEQYF. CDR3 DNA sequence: TGTGCCAGCAGCTTAGCGTTCGGGACAGGGGATGACGAGCAGTACTTC.

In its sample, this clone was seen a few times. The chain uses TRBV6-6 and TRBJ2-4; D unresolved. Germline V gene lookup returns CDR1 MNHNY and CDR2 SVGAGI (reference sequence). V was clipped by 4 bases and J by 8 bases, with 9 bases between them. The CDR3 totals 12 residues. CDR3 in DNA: TGTGCCAGCAGTTCTGGGTTGGACATTCAGTACTTC. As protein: CASSSGLDIQYF.

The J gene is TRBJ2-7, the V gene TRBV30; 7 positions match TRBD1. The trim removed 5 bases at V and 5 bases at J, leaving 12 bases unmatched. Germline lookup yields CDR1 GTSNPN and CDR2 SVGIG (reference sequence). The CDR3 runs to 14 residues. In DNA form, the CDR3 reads TGTGCCTGGGCCTCGGGACAGTCCTTTCACGAGCAGTACTTC. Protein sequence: CAWASGQSFHEQYF.

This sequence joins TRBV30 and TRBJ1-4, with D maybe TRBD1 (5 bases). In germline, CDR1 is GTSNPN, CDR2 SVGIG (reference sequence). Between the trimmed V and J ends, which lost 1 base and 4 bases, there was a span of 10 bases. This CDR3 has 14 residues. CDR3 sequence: CAWSDGGINEKLFF. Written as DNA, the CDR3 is TGTGCCTGGAGTGATGGGGGGATTAATGAAAAACTGTTTTTT.

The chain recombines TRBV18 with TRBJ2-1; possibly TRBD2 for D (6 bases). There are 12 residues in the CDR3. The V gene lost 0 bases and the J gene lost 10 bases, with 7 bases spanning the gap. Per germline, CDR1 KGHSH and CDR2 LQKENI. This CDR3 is CASSPPGGEQFF. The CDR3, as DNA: TGTGCCAGCTCACCACCGGGGGGAGAGCAGTTCTTC.

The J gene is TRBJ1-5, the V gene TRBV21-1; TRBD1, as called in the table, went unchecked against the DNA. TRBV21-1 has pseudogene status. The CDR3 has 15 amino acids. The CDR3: CASRRDRVGNQPQHF. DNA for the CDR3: TGTGCCAGCAGGAGGGACAGGGTTGGCAATCAGCCCCAGCATTTT.

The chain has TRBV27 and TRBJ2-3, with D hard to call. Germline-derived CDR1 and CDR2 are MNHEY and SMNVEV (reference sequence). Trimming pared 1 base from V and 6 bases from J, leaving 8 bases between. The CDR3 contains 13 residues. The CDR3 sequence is CASSLWTGDTQYF. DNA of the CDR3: TGTGCCAGCAGTTTATGGACGGGCGATACGCAGTATTTT.

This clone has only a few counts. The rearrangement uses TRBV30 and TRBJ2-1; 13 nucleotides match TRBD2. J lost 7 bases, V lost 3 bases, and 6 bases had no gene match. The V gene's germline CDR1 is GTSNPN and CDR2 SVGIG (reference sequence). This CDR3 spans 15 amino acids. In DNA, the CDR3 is TGTGCCTGGAGCCCCGGGACTAGCGGGGTGAATGAGCAGTTCTTC. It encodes CAWSPGTSGVNEQFF.

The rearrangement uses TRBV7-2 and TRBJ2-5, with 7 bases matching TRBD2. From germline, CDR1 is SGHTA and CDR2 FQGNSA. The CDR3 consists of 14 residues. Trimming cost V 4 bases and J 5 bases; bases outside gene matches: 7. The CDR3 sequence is CASSSGGGRETQYF. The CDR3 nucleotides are TGTGCCAGCAGCTCCGGGGGAGGGCGGGAGACCCAGTACTTC.

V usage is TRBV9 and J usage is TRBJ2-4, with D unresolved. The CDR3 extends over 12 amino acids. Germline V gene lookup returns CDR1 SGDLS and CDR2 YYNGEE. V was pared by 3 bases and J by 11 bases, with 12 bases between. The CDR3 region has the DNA TGTGCCAGCAGCGGCAAGTCTCAGGTTCAGTACTTC. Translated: CASSGKSQVQYF.

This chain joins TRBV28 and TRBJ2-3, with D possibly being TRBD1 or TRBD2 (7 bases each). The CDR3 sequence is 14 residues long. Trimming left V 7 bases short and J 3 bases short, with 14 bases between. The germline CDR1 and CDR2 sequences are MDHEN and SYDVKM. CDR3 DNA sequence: TGTGCCAGCACCAGGGGGGGTATTACAGATACGCAGTATTTT. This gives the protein CASTRGGITDTQYF.

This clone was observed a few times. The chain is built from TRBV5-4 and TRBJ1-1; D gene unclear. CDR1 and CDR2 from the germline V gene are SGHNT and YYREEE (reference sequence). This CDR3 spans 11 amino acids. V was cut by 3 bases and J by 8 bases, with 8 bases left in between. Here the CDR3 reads CASSYSDEAFF. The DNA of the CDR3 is TGTGCCAGCAGCTACAGCGACGAAGCTTTCTTT.